Listed below are T cell receptor beta chains from one sample, sequenced in a study of PD-L1 blockade in urothelial cancer. Assay used: immunoSEQ multiplex PCR; TCRdb lists only in-frame clones, some missing. The data hold 30,000 to 50,000 clones, with roughly nine tenths observed a single time. This sample comprised PBMCs, obtained around atezolizumab (anti-PD-L1) treatment. The receptors stem from an older woman with urothelial cancer. Both conserved end residues are part of each CDR3. Fields, in order: clone size, J gene, V gene, D gene, CDR3 protein, CDR3 DNA. The D gene is left open where the match is weak. A clone size is listed for some rows: how often the clone was seen (once, few, many), or a class if it is expanded.

clone size: NA
J gene: TRBJ2-7
V gene: TRBV18
D gene: NA
CDR3 protein: CASSPEQGGWRGDEQYF
CDR3 DNA: TGTGCCAGCTCACCCGAACAAGGCGGTTGGAGGGGCGACGAGCAGTACTTC

clone size: NA
J gene: TRBJ2-3
V gene: TRBV29-1
D gene: TRBD2
CDR3 protein: CSGTGTSGTSTDTQYF
CDR3 DNA: TGCAGCGGTACCGGGACTAGCGGGACTAGCACAGATACGCAGTATTTT

clone size: NA
J gene: TRBJ1-1
V gene: TRBV28
D gene: TRBD1
CDR3 protein: CASSPGTGSRGLTEAFF
CDR3 DNA: TGTGCCAGCAGTCCCGGGACAGGCTCGAGGGGGCTCACTGAAGCTTTCTTT

clone size: NA
J gene: TRBJ2-5
V gene: TRBV9
D gene: TRBD1
CDR3 protein: CASSGQGLQETQYF
CDR3 DNA: TGTGCCAGTTCCGGACAGGGCTTACAAGAGACCCAGTACTTC

clone size: NA
J gene: TRBJ2-2
V gene: TRBV6-1
D gene: NA
CDR3 protein: CASSEAPGSHLTGELFF
CDR3 DNA: TGTGCCAGCAGTGAAGCCCCTGGGAGCCACCTCACCGGGGAGCTGTTTTTT

clone size: NA
J gene: TRBJ1-5
V gene: TRBV27
D gene: NA
CDR3 protein: CASSTGTYSNQPQHF
CDR3 DNA: TGTGCCAGCAGCACAGGGACATATAGCAATCAGCCCCAGCATTTT

clone size: NA
J gene: TRBJ2-2
V gene: TRBV28
D gene: TRBD1
CDR3 protein: CASSPPGTANTGELFF
CDR3 DNA: TGTGCCAGCAGTCCCCCGGGGACAGCTAACACCGGGGAGCTGTTTTTT

clone size: NA
J gene: TRBJ2-1
V gene: TRBV10-2
D gene: TRBD2
CDR3 protein: CASKPRGTSAYNEQFF
CDR3 DNA: TGCGCCAGCAAACCTAGGGGGACTAGCGCTTACAATGAGCAGTTCTTC

clone size: NA
J gene: TRBJ1-2
V gene: TRBV18
D gene: NA
CDR3 protein: CASSPDSLVGYGYTF
CDR3 DNA: TGTGCCAGCTCGCCGGACAGCCTCGTGGGCTATGGCTACACCTTC

clone size: NA
J gene: TRBJ1-1
V gene: TRBV4-2
D gene: TRBD1
CDR3 protein: CASSQVPLGTGNTEAFF
CDR3 DNA: TGTGCCAGCAGCCAAGTACCACTTGGGACAGGGAATACTGAAGCTTTCTTT

clone size: once
J gene: TRBJ1-5
V gene: TRBV19
D gene: NA
CDR3 protein: CASSIVGRWGNQPQHF
CDR3 DNA: TGTGCCAGTAGTATCGTCGGCAGGTGGGGCAATCAGCCCCAGCATTTT

clone size: NA
J gene: TRBJ2-2
V gene: TRBV5-1
D gene: NA
CDR3 protein: CASTSFGQGWTGELFF
CDR3 DNA: TGCGCCAGCACAAGTTTTGGGCAGGGCTGGACCGGGGAGCTGTTTTTT

clone size: NA
J gene: TRBJ2-3
V gene: TRBV5-1
D gene: TRBD1
CDR3 protein: CASSLGGQGYTDTQYF
CDR3 DNA: TGCGCCAGCAGCTTGGGGGGACAGGGGTACACAGATACGCAGTATTTT

clone size: once
J gene: TRBJ2-7
V gene: TRBV18
D gene: TRBD2
CDR3 protein: CASSPAKPVTSGTIGQYF
CDR3 DNA: TGTGCCAGCTCCCCTGCTAAACCGGTGACTAGCGGTACGATAGGGCAGTACTTC

clone size: NA
J gene: TRBJ2-1
V gene: TRBV19
D gene: NA
CDR3 protein: CASSIDGLAGDNEQFF
CDR3 DNA: TGTGCCAGTAGTATAGATGGGTTAGCCGGGGACAATGAGCAGTTCTTC

clone size: once
J gene: TRBJ2-7
V gene: TRBV9
D gene: NA
CDR3 protein: CASSVSAGISYEQYF
CDR3 DNA: TGTGCCAGCAGCGTATCTGCAGGTATCTCCTACGAGCAGTACTTC

clone size: few
J gene: TRBJ1-2
V gene: TRBV28
D gene: NA
CDR3 protein: CASSPGARYYGYTF
CDR3 DNA: TGTGCCAGCAGTCCAGGGGCAAGGTACTATGGCTACACCTTC

clone size: NA
J gene: TRBJ2-1
V gene: TRBV19
D gene: TRBD2
CDR3 protein: CASSSSGLAGEDPYNEQFF
CDR3 DNA: TGTGCCAGTAGTTCCTCTGGACTAGCGGGAGAAGATCCCTACAATGAGCAGTTCTTC

clone size: once
J gene: TRBJ2-5
V gene: TRBV5-1
D gene: NA
CDR3 protein: CASSSQVGETQYF
CDR3 DNA: TGCGCCAGCAGCTCACAGGTCGGGGAGACCCAGTACTTC

clone size: NA
J gene: TRBJ1-4
V gene: TRBV28
D gene: TRBD1
CDR3 protein: CASRLHTGGGLTNEKLFF
CDR3 DNA: TGTGCCAGCAGGCTGCACACAGGGGGCGGTTTGACTAATGAAAAACTGTTTTTT

clone size: NA
J gene: TRBJ1-5
V gene: TRBV28
D gene: TRBD1
CDR3 protein: CASSTGQVDNQPQHF
CDR3 DNA: TGTGCCAGCAGTACCGGACAGGTAGACAATCAGCCCCAGCATTTT

clone size: NA
J gene: TRBJ1-3
V gene: TRBV5-5
D gene: NA
CDR3 protein: CASSFRQERNTIYF
CDR3 DNA: TGTGCCAGCAGCTTCAGACAGGAAAGAAACACCATATATTTT

clone size: NA
J gene: TRBJ1-1
V gene: TRBV2
D gene: NA
CDR3 protein: CASRDSNTEAFF
CDR3 DNA: TGTGCCAGCAGGGACAGTAACACTGAAGCTTTCTTT

clone size: NA
J gene: TRBJ2-2
V gene: TRBV5-5
D gene: NA
CDR3 protein: CASSLGARQGGTGELFF
CDR3 DNA: TGTGCCAGCAGCTTGGGGGCTAGGCAGGGAGGCACCGGGGAGCTGTTTTTT

clone size: NA
J gene: TRBJ2-1
V gene: TRBV7-9
D gene: TRBD1
CDR3 protein: CASSLAGGLFNEQFF
CDR3 DNA: TGTGCCAGCAGCTTAGCAGGGGGCTTATTCAATGAGCAGTTCTTC

clone size: NA
J gene: TRBJ1-1
V gene: TRBV29-1
D gene: NA
CDR3 protein: CSVEGSEAFF
CDR3 DNA: TGCAGCGTTGAAGGCAGTGAAGCTTTCTTT

clone size: NA
J gene: TRBJ2-5
V gene: TRBV5-1
D gene: TRBD1
CDR3 protein: CASRDRGRETQYF
CDR3 DNA: TGCGCCAGCCGGGACAGGGGGCGAGAGACCCAGTACTTC

clone size: NA
J gene: TRBJ2-3
V gene: TRBV10-1
D gene: NA
CDR3 protein: CASSDPRDTQYF
CDR3 DNA: TGCGCCAGCAGTGATCCACGGGATACGCAGTATTTT

clone size: NA
J gene: TRBJ1-1
V gene: TRBV27
D gene: NA
CDR3 protein: CASSLRGSTEAFF
CDR3 DNA: TGTGCCAGCAGTTTACGGGGGAGCACTGAAGCTTTCTTT

clone size: medium-sized
J gene: TRBJ1-5
V gene: TRBV28
D gene: TRBD1
CDR3 protein: CASSLGQGIQPQHF
CDR3 DNA: TGTGCCAGCAGTTTAGGACAGGGCATTCAGCCCCAGCATTTT

clone size: NA
J gene: TRBJ1-2
V gene: TRBV4-1
D gene: NA
CDR3 protein: CASSQDLRNGYGYTF
CDR3 DNA: TGCGCCAGCAGCCAAGATCTCAGGAATGGCTATGGCTACACCTTC

clone size: NA
J gene: TRBJ2-7
V gene: TRBV28
D gene: NA
CDR3 protein: CASRPGLLFEQYF
CDR3 DNA: TGTGCCAGCAGGCCGGGACTTCTCTTCGAGCAGTACTTC

clone size: NA
J gene: TRBJ2-3
V gene: TRBV10-3
D gene: TRBD2
CDR3 protein: CAISQTSGRADTQYF
CDR3 DNA: TGTGCCATCAGCCAGACTAGCGGGAGGGCAGATACGCAGTATTTT